Included here is one T cell receptor beta chain sequence, with context. The data originate from a study of blood T cell repertoires in COVID-19. For the study at large: From the United States, Italy and Spain came samples of acute and convalescent COVID-19.

There are 13 residues in the CDR3. J lost 5 bases, V lost 6 bases, and 9 bases had no gene match. Germline CDR1 is SQVTM and CDR2 is ANQGSEA. Produced via immunoSEQ multiplex PCR; TCRdb's table is partial and in-frame only. The sample carries under 200,000 clones, 65% to 85% recorded once. The sequencing sample was made of peripheral blood. The sequence derives from a woman older than 75 with acute or convalescent COVID-19. The V call is TRBV29-1, the J call TRBJ1-1; 7 bases match TRBD1. The CDR3 coding sequence is TGCAGCGTGGGCCGGGACAGAGGTACTGAAGCTTTCTTT. This encodes CSVGRDRGTEAFF.